This T cell receptor beta chain was captured in a study of cytomegalovirus exposure and HLA in healthy donors. Study at large: Most genotyped donors, 81% of about 430, had Caucasian-associated genetic ancestry. Study-wide results and caveats: In vitro testing confirmed a few CMV-associated chains as specific for CMV antigens. Rarity characterized most TCR sequences, yet some public TCRs appeared in many donors.

Comment on this clone: Antigen: not known.

Primers included in the PCR were 60 Vbeta and 13 Jbeta primers. Profiled with immunoSEQ multiplex PCR; TCRdb holds only in-frame clones, not every one. Of around 200,000 clones in the sample, 65% to 90% are singletons; the top ten hold less than 0.35%. Sequencing was performed on PBMCs. The clonotype comes from a woman in her thirties in good health and CMV-seronegative.

CDR3 DNA: TGTGCCAGCAGCGCAAGACTAGCGGGGAACACCGGGGAGCTGTTTTTT. Translated: CASSARLAGNTGELFF. The chain couples TRBV7-2 to TRBJ2-2, with 10 bases that match TRBD2. The germline gives CDR1 SGHTA, CDR2 FQGNSA. J gave up 1 base and V 5 bases, and 4 bases lay outside the gene matches. The CDR3 has 16 amino acids. Filled out from reference TRBV7-2 and TRBJ2-2, the complete variable domain reads GAGVSQSPSNKVTEKGKDVELRCDPISGHTALYWYRQSLGQGLEFLIYFQGNSAPDKSGLPSDRFSAERTGGSVSTLTIQRTQQEDSAVYLCASSARLAGNTGELFFGEGSRLTVL.